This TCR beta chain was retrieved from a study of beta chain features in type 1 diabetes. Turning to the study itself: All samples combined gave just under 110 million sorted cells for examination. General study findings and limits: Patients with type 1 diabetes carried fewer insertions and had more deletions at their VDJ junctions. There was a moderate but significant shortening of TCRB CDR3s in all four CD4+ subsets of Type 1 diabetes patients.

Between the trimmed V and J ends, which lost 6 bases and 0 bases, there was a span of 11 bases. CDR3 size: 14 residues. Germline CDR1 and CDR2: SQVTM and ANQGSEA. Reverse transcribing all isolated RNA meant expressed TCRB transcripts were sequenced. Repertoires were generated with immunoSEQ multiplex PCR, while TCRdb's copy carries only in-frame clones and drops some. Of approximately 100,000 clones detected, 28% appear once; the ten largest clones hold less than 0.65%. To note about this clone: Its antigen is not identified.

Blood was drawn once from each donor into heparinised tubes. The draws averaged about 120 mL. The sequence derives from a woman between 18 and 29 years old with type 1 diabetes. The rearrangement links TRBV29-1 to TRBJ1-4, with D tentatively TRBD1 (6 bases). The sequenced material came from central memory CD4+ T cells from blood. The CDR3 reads CSVVGGATNEKLFF. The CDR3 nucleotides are TGCAGCGTGGTAGGGGGGGCAACTAATGAAAAACTGTTTTTT.